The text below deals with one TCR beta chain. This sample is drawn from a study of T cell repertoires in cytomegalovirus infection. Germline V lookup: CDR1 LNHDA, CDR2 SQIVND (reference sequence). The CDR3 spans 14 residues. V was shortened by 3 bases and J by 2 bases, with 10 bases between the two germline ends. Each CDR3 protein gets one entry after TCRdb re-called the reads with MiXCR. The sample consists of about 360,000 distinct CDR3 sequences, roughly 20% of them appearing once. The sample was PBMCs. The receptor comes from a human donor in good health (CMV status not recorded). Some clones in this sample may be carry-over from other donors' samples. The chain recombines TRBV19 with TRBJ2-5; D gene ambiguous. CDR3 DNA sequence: TGTGCCAGTAGTATCTATACTCAACAAGAGACCCAGTACTTC. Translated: CASSIYTQQETQYF.